These 12 T cell receptor beta chains were all obtained from the same sample, sequenced in a study of cytomegalovirus exposure and HLA in healthy donors. Sequencing was performed with immunoSEQ multiplex PCR; in TCRdb, only in-frame clones are kept and a portion is missing. The repertoire holds 100,000 or so clones, with about 88% as singletons. Source material: PBMCs. The receptors were gathered from a woman younger than 30 in good health and CMV-seropositive.

The table lists this clone with a few counts. Written as DNA, the CDR3 is TGTGCCATCAGGACGCCACCGATCCAGGGGGCGAACTATGGCTACACCTTC. This encodes CAIRTPPIQGANYGYTF. This chain uses TRBV10-3 with TRBJ1-2, with 8 bases that match TRBD1. V dropped 6 bases and J dropped 2; count of bases not matched to a gene: 14. Per the germline V gene, CDR1 is ENHRY and CDR2 is SYGVKD. CDR3 size: 17 residues.

The gene calls are TRBV28 and TRBJ2-1; 7 positions agree with TRBD1. V shed 6 bases, J shed 10 bases, and the junction held 6 bases outside the gene matches. Germline CDR1 MDHEN, CDR2 SYDVKM. The CDR3 runs to 12 residues. CDR3 sequence: CASSLTGVEQFF. DNA of the CDR3: TGTGCCAGCAGCCTCACAGGGGTCGAGCAGTTCTTC.

V gene TRBV19 combines with J gene TRBJ1-1, with 7 bases that match TRBD1. The trim removed 5 bases at V and 1 base at J, leaving 16 bases unmatched. There are 18 residues in the CDR3. From germline, CDR1 is LNHDA and CDR2 SQIVND (reference sequence). Written as DNA, the CDR3 is TGTGCCAGTAGTTCGCAACCGGGACAGCCTGACCCGAACACTGAAGCTTTCTTT. Protein sequence: CASSSQPGQPDPNTEAFF. Looking up the rest from reference TRBV19 and TRBJ1-1 gives the full variable domain: DGGITQSPKYLFRKEGQNVTLSCEQNLNHDAMYWYRQDPGQGLRLIYYSQIVNDFQKGDIAEGYSVSREKKESFPLTVTSAQKNPTAFYLCASSSQPGQPDPNTEAFFGQGTRLTVV.

The chain couples TRBV5-1 to TRBJ1-1; TRBD1 matches at 7 bases. V dropped 0 bases and J dropped 0; count of bases not matched to a gene: 2. CDR3 length: 15 amino acids. CDR1 SGHRS and CDR2 YFSETQ come from the germline V gene. CDR3 DNA sequence: TGCGCCAGCAGCTTGGAGGGACAGATGAACACTGAAGCTTTCTTT. Protein product: CASSLEGQMNTEAFF.

This chain links TRBV13 with TRBJ1-2; a weak D match, TRBD1 (6 bases). The V gene lost 5 bases and the J gene lost 6 bases, with 16 bases spanning the gap. Looked up from germline, CDR1 is PRHDT and CDR2 is FYEKMQ (reference sequence). This CDR3 contains 14 residues. The CDR3 is CASSPQGGKDGYTF. The DNA of the CDR3 is TGTGCCAGCAGCCCCCAAGGGGGAAAGGATGGCTACACCTTC.

Here the CDR3 DNA reads TGTGCCAGCGGACTTGGCGTGACAGGAAACACCATATATTTT. It is translated as CASGLGVTGNTIYF. The chain carries TRBV27 and TRBJ1-3; D not certain. Looked up from germline, CDR1 is MNHEY and CDR2 is SMNVEV (reference sequence). This CDR3 is built from 14 residues. V dropped 8 bases and J dropped 4 bases, with 15 bases sitting between them.

This sequence joins TRBV9 and TRBJ2-1; 7 positions agree with TRBD2. The trim removed 2 bases at V and 1 base at J, leaving 3 bases unmatched. Per germline, CDR1 SGDLS and CDR2 YYNGEE. The CDR3 runs to 15 residues. The CDR3 loop reads CASSVGGISYNEQFF. CDR3 in DNA: TGTGCCAGCAGCGTCGGGGGGATATCCTACAATGAGCAGTTCTTC.

This sequence joins TRBV6-5 and TRBJ1-5; 8 bases fit TRBD1. The CDR3 length is 14 residues. Germline CDR1 MNHEY, CDR2 SVGAGI. The J segment lost 6 bases and the V segment lost 0 bases, leaving 1 base of the junction unmatched. The CDR3: CASSYSTGGQPQHF. The DNA of the CDR3 is TGTGCCAGCAGTTACTCAACAGGGGGTCAGCCCCAGCATTTT.

The chain links TRBV28 to TRBJ2-7; TRBD1 aligns across 7 bases. The CDR3 is 15 residues long. In germline, CDR1 is MDHEN, CDR2 SYDVKM. V dropped 3 bases and J dropped 2; count of bases not matched to a gene: 7. For the CDR3, the DNA is TGTGCCAGCAGTTTCCAGGGGACAGACCCCTACGAGCAGTACTTC. It is translated as CASSFQGTDPYEQYF.

The V gene is TRBV27, the J gene TRBJ1-2, with 7 bases fitting TRBD1. The trim removed 6 bases at V and 4 bases at J, leaving 8 bases unmatched. Germline V gene data show CDR1 as MNHEY and CDR2 as SMNVEV (reference sequence). The CDR3 consists of 14 residues. The CDR3 spells CASRQGRLVYGYTF. The DNA for the CDR3 is TGTGCCAGCAGACAGGGGCGCTTGGTCTATGGCTACACCTTC.

This sequence joins TRBV7-9 and TRBJ2-7; no definite D call. Per the germline V gene, CDR1 is SEHNR and CDR2 is FQNEAQ (reference sequence). This CDR3 is 13 amino acids long. The V end was cut by 3 bases, the J end by 6 bases, with 12 bases between. CDR3 bases: TGTGCCAGCAGCTTGGTTTCGGCGGCCGAGCAGTACTTC. Protein: CASSLVSAAEQYF.

The J gene is TRBJ2-1, the V gene TRBV5-1; 12 nucleotides match TRBD1. Per the germline V gene, CDR1 is SGHRS and CDR2 is YFSETQ. The CDR3 loop spans 18 amino acids. Trimming removed 6 bases from V and 8 bases from J; junction bases left unmatched: 18. CDR3 amino acids: CASTLGYGPGQGADEQFF. Here the CDR3 DNA reads TGCGCCAGCACCCTCGGTTATGGGCCGGGACAGGGGGCCGATGAGCAGTTCTTC.